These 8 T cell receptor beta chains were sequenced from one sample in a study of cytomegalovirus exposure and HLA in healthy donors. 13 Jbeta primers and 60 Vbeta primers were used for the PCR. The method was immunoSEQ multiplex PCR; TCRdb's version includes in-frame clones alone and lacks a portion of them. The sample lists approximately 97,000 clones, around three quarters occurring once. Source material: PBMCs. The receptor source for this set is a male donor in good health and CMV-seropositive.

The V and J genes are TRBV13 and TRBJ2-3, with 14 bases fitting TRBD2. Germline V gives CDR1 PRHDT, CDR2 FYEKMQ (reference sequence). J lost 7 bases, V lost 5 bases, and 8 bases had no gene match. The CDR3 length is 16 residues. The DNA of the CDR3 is TGTGCCAGCAGCCTCCGACTAGCGGGGGGGCCGTATACGCAGTATTTT. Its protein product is CASSLRLAGGPYTQYF.

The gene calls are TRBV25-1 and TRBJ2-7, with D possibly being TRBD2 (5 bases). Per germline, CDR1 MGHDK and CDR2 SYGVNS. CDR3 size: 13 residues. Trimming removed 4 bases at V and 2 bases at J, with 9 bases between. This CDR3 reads CASSVPGTYEQYF. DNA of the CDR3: TGTGCCAGCAGTGTTCCGGGGACCTACGAGCAGTACTTC.

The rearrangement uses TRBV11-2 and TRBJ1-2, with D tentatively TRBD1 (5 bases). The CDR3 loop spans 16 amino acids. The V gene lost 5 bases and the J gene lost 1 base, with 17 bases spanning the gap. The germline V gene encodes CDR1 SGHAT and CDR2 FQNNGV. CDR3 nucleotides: TGTGCCAGCAGCCCCCTCGGCAGGGCCCTTAACTATGGCTACACCTTC. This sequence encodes CASSPLGRALNYGYTF.

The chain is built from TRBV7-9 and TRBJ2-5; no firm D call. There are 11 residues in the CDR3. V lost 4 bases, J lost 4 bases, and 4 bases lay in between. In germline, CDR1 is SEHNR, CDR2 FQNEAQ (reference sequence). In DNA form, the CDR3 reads TGTGCCAGCAGCTCTAGAGAGACCCAGTACTTC. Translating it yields CASSSRETQYF.

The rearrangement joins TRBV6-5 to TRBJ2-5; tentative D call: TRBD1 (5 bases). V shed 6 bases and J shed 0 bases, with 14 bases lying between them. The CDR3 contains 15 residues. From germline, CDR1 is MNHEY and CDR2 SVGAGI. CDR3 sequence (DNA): TGTGCCAGCAGCCCGGAAGGGGATTACCAAGAGACCCAGTACTTC. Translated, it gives CASSPEGDYQETQYF.

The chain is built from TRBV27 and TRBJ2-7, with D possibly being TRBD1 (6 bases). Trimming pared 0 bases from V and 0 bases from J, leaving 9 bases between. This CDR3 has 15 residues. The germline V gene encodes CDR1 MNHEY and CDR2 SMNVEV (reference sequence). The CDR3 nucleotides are TGTGCCAGCAGTTTATCTGTAGGGGGCTCCTACGAGCAGTACTTC. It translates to CASSLSVGGSYEQYF.

CDR3 sequence reads: CASSQARLAGVTDTQYF. The CDR3 nucleotides are TGCGCCAGCAGCCAGGCCCGACTAGCGGGGGTGACAGATACGCAGTATTTT. The chain links TRBV4-1 to TRBJ2-3, with 12 bases that match TRBD2. The germline V gene has CDR1 MGHRA and CDR2 YSYEKL. The CDR3 has 17 amino acids. V gave up 3 bases and J gave up 3 bases; unmatched junction bases: 7.

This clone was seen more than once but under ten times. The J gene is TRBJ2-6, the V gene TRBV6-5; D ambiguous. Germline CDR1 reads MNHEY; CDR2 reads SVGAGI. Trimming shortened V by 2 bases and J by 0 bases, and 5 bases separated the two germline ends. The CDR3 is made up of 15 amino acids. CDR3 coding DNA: TGTGCCAGCAGTTACGCGGACTCTGGGGCCAACGTCCTGACTTTC. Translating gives CASSYADSGANVLTF.